The 22 T cell receptor beta chains below come from one sample, sequenced in a study of neurological immune-mediated disorders. TCRdb re-called the 5' RACE reads with MiXCR, one entry per CDR3 protein. The sample records more than 50,000 distinct CDR3 sequences, 3.5% to 4.5% being singletons. The specimen was PBMCs. Every receptor here comes from a woman in her forties or fifties with multiple sclerosis.

This clonotype occurred many times. The genes are TRBV7-8 and TRBJ2-5, with a possible D match to TRBD2 (5 bases). The CDR3 is 14 amino acids. The ends were cut back, 2 bases at V and 9 bases at J, with 16 bases in the middle. From germline, CDR1 is SGHVS and CDR2 FQNEAQ. Written as DNA, the CDR3 is TGTGCCAGCAGCTTAAGCCCGGAGGCTCGGGCCCAGTACTTC. It yields the protein CASSLSPEARAQYF. The full variable domain, completed using reference TRBV7-8 and TRBJ2-5, is GAGVSQSPRYKVAKRGQDVALRCDPISGHVSLFWYQQALGQGPEFLTYFQNEAQLDKSGLPSDRFFAERPEGSVSTLKIQRTQQEDSAVYLCASSLSPEARAQYFGPGTRLLVL.

This clonotype was seen at least ten times. The V gene is TRBV12-3 or TRBV12-4, the J gene TRBJ1-2; D is possibly TRBD1 (6 bases). V was clipped by 2 bases and J by 4 bases, with 11 bases between them. CDR3 length: 14 residues. CDR3 nucleotides: TGTGCCAGCAGTTTACCTGGGGGCGGCTATGGCTACACCTTC. Encoded protein: CASSLPGGGYGYTF.

This clonotype was observed at least ten times. CDR3 nucleotide sequence: TGTGCCTGGAGACTGGGAGGTAGCAATCAGCCCCAGCATTTT. This sequence encodes CAWRLGGSNQPQHF. V and J are TRBV30 and TRBJ1-5, with D unresolved. This CDR3 spans 14 amino acids. Looked up from germline, CDR1 is GTSNPN and CDR2 is SVGIG (reference sequence). Trimming stripped 3 bases from V and 0 bases from J, with 9 bases between.

For this clonotype: An end of the junction does not agree with germline; a read error may underlie this. J is TRBJ1-5 and V is TRBV6-2 or TRBV6-3, with TRBD1 as a possible D gene (6 bases). Germline V gene lookup returns CDR1 MNHEY and CDR2 SVGEGT. There are 15 residues in the CDR3. The DNA for the CDR3 is TGTGCCAGCAGTTACGGGACACCTAGCAATCAGCCCCAGAATTTT. Its protein product is CASSYGTPSNQPQNF.

This clonotype was seen only a few times. The rearrangement uses TRBV6-2 or TRBV6-3 and TRBJ2-7; 9 positions match TRBD1. Losses at the gene ends were 0 bases for V and 2 bases for J; bases not matched to a gene: 8. Germline values: CDR1 MNHEY, CDR2 SVGEGT. The CDR3 is 17 amino acids. The CDR3 nucleotides are TGTGCCAGCAGTTACTCGATAGGCCGGACAGGGGCCTACGAGCAGTACTTC. It yields the protein CASSYSIGRTGAYEQYF.

This clonotype was seen at least ten times. The gene calls are TRBV11-2 and TRBJ2-1; no clear D gene. Germline V gene sequence: CDR1 SGHAT, CDR2 FQNNGV. CDR3 length: 15 residues. Trimming stripped 2 bases from V and 2 bases from J, with 10 bases between. The CDR3 DNA sequence: TGTGCCAGCAGCTTATCTAAGTTAGCCTACAATGAGCAGTTCTTC. As protein: CASSLSKLAYNEQFF.

This clonotype has at least ten counts. V and J are TRBV2 and TRBJ2-3, with TRBD2 matching over 7 bases. The V segment lost 11 bases and the J segment 1 base; nucleotides outside the gene matches: 6. Germline CDR1 reads SNHLY; CDR2 reads FYNNEI. The length of the CDR3 is 13 residues. The CDR3 here is CAGGGTGTDTQYF. The CDR3, as DNA: TGTGCCGGGGGAGGGACCGGCACAGATACGCAGTATTTT. The full variable domain, its missing parts supplied by reference TRBV2 and TRBJ2-3, is EPEVTQTPSHQVTQMGQEVILRCVPISNHLYFYWYRQILGQKVEFLVSFYNNEISEKSEIFDDQFSVERPDGSNFTLKIRSTKLEDSAMYFCAGGGTGTDTQYFGPGTRLTVL.

This clonotype showed up many times. The genes are TRBV20-1 and TRBJ1-1; no firm D call. Between the trimmed V and J ends, which lost 5 bases and 0 bases, there was a span of 4 bases. This CDR3 is 11 amino acids long. Germline V gene data show CDR1 as DFQATT and CDR2 as SNEGSKA (reference sequence). The CDR3 region is CSAHLNTEAFF. The CDR3 nucleotides read TGCAGTGCTCACCTGAACACTGAAGCTTTCTTT.

This clonotype was seen ten or more times. The chain recombines TRBV29-1 with TRBJ1-4, with D unresolved. Germline lookup yields CDR1 SQVTM and CDR2 ANQGSEA. The length of the CDR3 is 12 residues. Trimming cost V 5 bases and J 10 bases, with 14 bases left between them. This chain's CDR3 is CSVTTDWGKLFF. For the CDR3, the DNA is TGCAGCGTTACGACGGACTGGGGAAAACTGTTTTTT.

In this sample, this clonotype turned up many times. The chain employs TRBV5-1 and TRBJ2-3; D is unclear. The germline CDR1 and CDR2 sequences are SGHRS and YFSETQ. The CDR3 is made up of 15 amino acids. Trimming removed 4 bases at V and 0 bases at J, with 12 bases between. The CDR3 loop is CASSPIGGSTDTQYF. The CDR3 DNA sequence: TGCGCCAGCAGCCCGATAGGCGGTAGCACAGATACGCAGTATTTT.

This clonotype has a count of ten or more. The rearrangement links TRBV7-2 to TRBJ1-4; no clear D gene. Looked up from germline, CDR1 is SGHTA and CDR2 is FQGNSA. Trimming removed 2 bases at V and 0 bases at J, with 7 bases between. This CDR3 comprises 15 residues. This CDR3 is CASSLMGTTNEKLFF. As DNA, the CDR3 is TGTGCCAGCAGCTTAATGGGGACAACTAATGAAAAACTGTTTTTT. The whole variable domain, remainder taken from reference TRBV7-2 and TRBJ1-4, is GAGVSQSPSNKVTEKGKDVELRCDPISGHTALYWYRQSLGQGLEFLIYFQGNSAPDKSGLPSDRFSAERTGGSVSTLTIQRTQQEDSAVYLCASSLMGTTNEKLFFGSGTQLSVL.

This clonotype was counted only a few times. J is TRBJ1-1 and V is TRBV20-1, with TRBD1 matching over 9 bases. The germline gives CDR1 DFQATT, CDR2 SNEGSKA (reference sequence). The V and J ends lost 4 bases and 8 bases, in that order; junction bases with no gene match: 11. The CDR3 totals 14 residues. The CDR3 protein is CSAKSGTGSKEAFF. The CDR3 nucleotides read TGCAGTGCTAAGTCCGGGACAGGGAGCAAAGAAGCTTTCTTT.

This clonotype has a count of ten or more. This rearrangement joins TRBV12-3 or TRBV12-4 to TRBJ1-3; the D is unclear. The CDR3 runs to 16 residues. Trimming took 1 base from V and 1 from J, leaving 11 bases between them. In DNA form, the CDR3 reads TGTGCCAGCAGTTTAGTTGGCGGGATATCTGGAAACACCATATATTTT. It specifies CASSLVGGISGNTIYF.

This clonotype showed up many times. The J gene is TRBJ2-1, the V gene TRBV5-6, with a possible D match to TRBD1 (5 bases). The V end was cut by 2 bases, the J end by 3 bases, with 12 bases between. CDR3 size: 15 residues. The germline V gene encodes CDR1 SGHDT and CDR2 YYEEEE. The CDR3 region has the DNA TGTGCCAGCAGCTTAGTTCCGGACAACTACAATGAGCAGTTCTTC. It specifies CASSLVPDNYNEQFF.

This clonotype was detected many times. A much larger clone sits a single nucleotide away, making a read error possible. The V call is TRBV18, the J call TRBJ2-1; D gene ambiguous. The V gene lost 5 bases and the J gene lost 8 bases, with 10 bases spanning the gap. The CDR3 totals 12 residues. From germline, CDR1 is KGHSH and CDR2 LQKENI. DNA of the CDR3: TGTGCCAGCTCAACGCCCGCAGATGAGCAGTTCTTC. Its translation: CASSTPADEQFF.

This clonotype was observed many times. V and J are TRBV6-6 and TRBJ1-4, with D unresolved. The V end lost 6 bases, the J end lost 5 bases, and 13 bases lay between the germline ends. Germline loops: CDR1 MNHNY, CDR2 SVGAGI (reference sequence). The CDR3 extends over 14 amino acids. The CDR3 DNA reads TGTGCCAGCAGGGGGTTCGCTTTCAATGAAAAACTGTTTTTT. This gives the protein CASRGFAFNEKLFF.

This clonotype has a count of ten or more. The chain has TRBV7-6 and TRBJ2-7, with 8 positions matching TRBD1. CDR1 is SGHVS, CDR2 FNYEAQ, per germline. The CDR3 runs to 14 residues. V lost 3 bases, J lost 3 bases, and 4 bases stayed unmatched. CDR3 sequence reads: CASSLGDRSYEQYF. The CDR3 DNA is TGTGCCAGCAGCTTGGGGGACAGGAGCTACGAGCAGTACTTC.

This clonotype was detected many times. The chain has TRBV5-1 and TRBJ2-1; 10 bases are a match to TRBD1. V shed 2 bases, J shed 0 bases, and the junction held 8 bases outside the gene matches. This CDR3 spans 18 amino acids. The germline CDR1 and CDR2 sequences are SGHRS and YFSETQ. The CDR3 nucleotides are TGCGCCAGCAGCTTTAGGGTTCGGACAGGGGGCTCCTACAATGAGCAGTTCTTC. Its protein product is CASSFRVRTGGSYNEQFF. Variable domain in full (rest from reference TRBV5-1 and TRBJ2-1): KAGVTQTPRYLIKTRGQQVTLSCSPISGHRSVSWYQQTPGQGLQFLFEYFSETQRNKGNFPGRFSGRQFSNSRSEMNVSTLELGDSALYLCASSFRVRTGGSYNEQFFGPGTRLTVL.

The table lists this clonotype with many counts. This chain joins TRBV7-2 and TRBJ2-7; 11 bases are a match to TRBD2. CDR1 and CDR2 (germline): SGHTA, FQGNSA. The junction had 4 bases not matched to a gene; V was cut back by 0 bases and J by 0 bases. This CDR3 has 17 residues. The CDR3: CASSLARGLADSYEQYF. CDR3 in DNA: TGTGCCAGCAGCTTAGCACGGGGACTAGCGGACTCCTACGAGCAGTACTTC.

This clonotype was counted at least ten times. V and J are TRBV29-1 and TRBJ2-3; D gene ambiguous. The V end was cut by 3 bases, the J end by 1 base, with 11 bases between. From germline, CDR1 is SQVTM and CDR2 ANQGSEA. CDR3 length: 14 residues. CDR3 in amino acids: CSVDLSYGTDTQYF. In DNA, the CDR3 is TGCAGCGTTGACTTATCCTACGGCACAGATACGCAGTATTTT.

This clonotype has ten or more counts. The chain recombines TRBV5-1 with TRBJ2-1, with 11 bases matching TRBD2. The V segment lost 4 bases and the J segment 2 bases; nucleotides outside the gene matches: 8. The CDR3 is 17 residues long. Germline V gene data show CDR1 as SGHRS and CDR2 as YFSETQ. The CDR3 sequence is CASSGVTSGTTYNEQFF. CDR3 DNA: TGCGCCAGCAGCGGGGTGACTAGCGGGACCACCTACAATGAGCAGTTCTTC.

This clonotype was recorded many times. This chain connects TRBV12-3 or TRBV12-4 to TRBJ1-2, with D unclear. The CDR3 is made up of 16 amino acids. Trimming cost V 3 bases and J 0 bases, with 14 bases left between them. Here the CDR3 DNA reads TGTGCCAGCAGTTTCTTCGGGTTCAATTCTAACTATGGCTACACCTTC. Protein: CASSFFGFNSNYGYTF.